A single sample is the source of the 24 T cell receptor beta chains below, sequenced in a study of cytomegalovirus exposure and HLA in healthy donors. The PCR had 60 Vbeta and 13 Jbeta primers. Assay used: immunoSEQ multiplex PCR; TCRdb lists only in-frame clones, some missing. Of around 110,000 clones listed, more than 75% are singletons. The specimen sequenced was PBMCs. The receptors stem from a man aged 30 to 39 in good health and CMV-seropositive.

V and J are TRBV5-1 and TRBJ2-1, with TRBD2 matching over 10 bases. The CDR3 spans 15 residues. V gave up 1 base and J gave up 8 bases; unmatched junction bases: 6. Germline V CDR1 and CDR2: SGHRS, YFSETQ. This CDR3 reads CASSLWLAGEDEQFF. The CDR3 DNA follows: TGCGCCAGCAGCTTGTGGCTAGCGGGGGAGGATGAGCAGTTCTTC.

DNA for the CDR3: TGTGCCAGTAGTATGGGGACAGGGAACTCCTACGAGCAGTACTTC. Its translation is CASSMGTGNSYEQYF. V is TRBV19 and J is TRBJ2-7, with TRBD1 identical over 9 bases. The CDR3 is 15 residues long. The ends lost 3 bases at V and 0 bases at J; junction bases unmatched: 3. CDR1 is LNHDA and CDR2 is SQIVND in the germline V gene (reference sequence).

The chain uses TRBV9 and TRBJ2-1; 7 bases are a match to TRBD2. This CDR3 is 15 amino acids long. Losses at the gene ends were 4 bases for V and 5 bases for J; bases not matched to a gene: 9. The germline CDR1 and CDR2 sequences are SGDLS and YYNGEE. CDR3 DNA sequence: TGTGCCAGCAGCATAAGCGGGATTCTAAACAATGAGCAGTTCTTC. As protein: CASSISGILNNEQFF. The complete variable domain, with remaining parts taken from reference TRBV9 and TRBJ2-1, reads DSGVTQTPKHLITATGQRVTLRCSPRSGDLSVYWYQQSLDQGLQFLIQYYNGEERAKGNILERFSAQQFPDLHSELNLSSLELGDSALYFCASSISGILNNEQFFGPGTRLTVL.

This clone was seen a few times. The chain recombines TRBV2 with TRBJ2-5; 13 bases agree with TRBD2. Germline assignment: CDR1 SNHLY and CDR2 FYNNEI. The CDR3 consists of 14 residues. V shed 8 bases, J shed 9 bases, and the junction held 9 bases outside the gene matches. The CDR3 coding sequence is TGTGCCAGCGAGAGGACTAGCGGGGGCCGGGCCCAGTACTTC. Protein product: CASERTSGGRAQYF.

Points on this clone: A read error may account for a junction end that differs from germline. The rearrangement joins TRBV10-3 to TRBJ1-1; D is undetermined. Germline CDR1 reads ENHRY; CDR2 reads SYGVKD. The CDR3 runs to 14 residues. CDR3 in amino acids: CATSEVTKNTEAFF. As DNA, the CDR3 is TGTGCCACCAGTGAGGTCACAAAGAACACTGAAGCTTTCTTT.

The gene calls are TRBV5-1 and TRBJ2-5; D possibly corresponds to TRBD2 (6 bases). The germline V and J ends were trimmed by 1 base and 2 bases, with 9 bases remaining between them. Germline loops: CDR1 SGHRS, CDR2 YFSETQ. This CDR3 is built from 14 residues. The CDR3 is CASSLRLAQETQYF. Here the CDR3 DNA reads TGCGCCAGCAGCTTGAGGCTAGCGCAAGAGACCCAGTACTTC.

This clone has only one observation. The chain is built from TRBV4-1 and TRBJ2-2; 9 nucleotides match TRBD2. This CDR3 is 15 amino acids long. The V gene end was trimmed by 1 base and the J gene end by 8 bases; junction bases not matched to a gene: 5. Germline V lookup: CDR1 MGHRA, CDR2 YSYEKL. The CDR3 here is CASSQASSGAGELFF. As DNA, the CDR3 is TGCGCCAGCAGCCAAGCTTCTAGCGGGGCTGGGGAGCTGTTTTTT.

The rearrangement links TRBV18 to TRBJ2-5; 12 positions agree with TRBD2. The trim removed 6 bases at V and 4 bases at J, leaving 6 bases unmatched. Germline assignment: CDR1 KGHSH and CDR2 LQKENI. The CDR3 sequence is 15 residues long. CDR3 region: CASSQTSGGRETQYF. In DNA, the CDR3 is TGTGCCAGCTCCCAGACTAGCGGGGGCCGAGAGACCCAGTACTTC.

The J gene is TRBJ2-3, the V gene TRBV6-6, with D perhaps matching TRBD2 (6 bases). Germline V gene lookup returns CDR1 MNHNY and CDR2 SVGAGI (reference sequence). The CDR3 sequence is 16 residues long. Trimming shortened V by 5 bases and J by 5 bases, and 20 bases separated the two germline ends. In DNA, the CDR3 is TGTGCCAGCAGTCTACCGGACTACCTCTTGGAAGATACGCAGTATTTT. This translates into CASSLPDYLLEDTQYF.

The chain combines TRBV5-4 with TRBJ2-1; 10 bases align to TRBD1. Unmatched junction bases numbered 7, after V lost 7 bases and J lost 3 bases. CDR3 length: 15 residues. From germline, CDR1 is SGHNT and CDR2 YYREEE (reference sequence). CDR3: CASGLTGGDYNEQFF. CDR3 in DNA: TGTGCCAGCGGGCTGACAGGGGGCGACTACAATGAGCAGTTCTTC.

This chain joins TRBV7-2 and TRBJ2-3; no reliable D call. Looked up from germline, CDR1 is SGHTA and CDR2 is FQGNSA. CDR3 length equals 14 residues. The V and J ends lost 2 bases and 5 bases respectively, with 11 bases between them. The CDR3 coding sequence is TGTGCCAGCAGCTTATTCACAAGACAAGATACGCAGTATTTT. Its translation: CASSLFTRQDTQYF.

The chain links TRBV7-9 to TRBJ1-4; weak D call: TRBD1 (6 bases). Trimming stripped 4 bases from V and 0 bases from J, with 12 bases between. The CDR3 is 16 amino acids. CDR1 is SEHNR and CDR2 is FQNEAQ in the germline V gene (reference sequence). The CDR3 here is CASSSNPGATNEKLFF. The CDR3 coding sequence is TGTGCCAGCAGCTCTAATCCAGGGGCAACTAATGAAAAACTGTTTTTT. Full variable domain (missing parts from reference TRBV7-9 and TRBJ1-4): DTGVSQNPRHKITKRGQNVTFRCDPISEHNRLYWYRQTLGQGPEFLTYFQNEAQLEKSRLLSDRFSAERPKGSFSTLEIQRTEQGDSAMYLCASSSNPGATNEKLFFGSGTQLSVL.

V and J are TRBV30 and TRBJ1-1; no clear D gene. Trimming cost V 8 bases and J 4 bases, with 11 bases left between them. The CDR3 length is 11 residues. CDR1 and CDR2 from the germline V gene are GTSNPN and SVGIG (reference sequence). The chain's CDR3 is CASSHGTEAFF. In nucleotides, the CDR3 is TGTGCCAGCTCCCATGGCACTGAAGCTTTCTTT.

This clone occurred a few times. This rearrangement joins TRBV5-1 to TRBJ1-1; 9 bases align to TRBD1. Per germline, CDR1 SGHRS and CDR2 YFSETQ. CDR3 length: 14 residues. V dropped 5 bases and J dropped 8; count of bases not matched to a gene: 10. The CDR3 nucleotides are TGCGCCAGCAGTGCATGGACAGGGGAACAGGAAGCTTTCTTT. Amino acids: CASSAWTGEQEAFF.

The chain uses TRBV7-9 and TRBJ2-5, with unresolved D. Trimming pared 0 bases from V and 4 bases from J, leaving 6 bases between. CDR3 length: 13 residues. Looked up from germline, CDR1 is SEHNR and CDR2 is FQNEAQ (reference sequence). The CDR3 protein is CASSLAFRETQYF. In DNA form, the CDR3 reads TGTGCCAGCAGCTTAGCGTTTAGAGAGACCCAGTACTTC. Supplemented by reference TRBV7-9 and TRBJ2-5, the full variable domain reads DTGVSQNPRHKITKRGQNVTFRCDPISEHNRLYWYRQTLGQGPEFLTYFQNEAQLEKSRLLSDRFSAERPKGSFSTLEIQRTEQGDSAMYLCASSLAFRETQYFGPGTRLLVL.

The genes are TRBV5-6 and TRBJ1-5, with no clear D. This CDR3 has 12 residues. The V end lost 0 bases, the J end lost 7 bases, and 5 bases lay between the germline ends. The germline V gene has CDR1 SGHDT and CDR2 YYEEEE. This chain's CDR3 is CASSLDGQPQHF. For the CDR3, the DNA is TGTGCCAGCAGCTTGGATGGCCAGCCCCAGCATTTT.

This chain uses TRBV4-1 with TRBJ2-7; weak D call: TRBD1 (6 bases). Per the germline V gene, CDR1 is MGHRA and CDR2 is YSYEKL. The V end lost 1 base, the J end lost 2 bases, and 9 bases lay between the germline ends. The CDR3 has 14 amino acids. CDR3 sequence reads: CASSQVTGPYEQYF. The CDR3 DNA sequence: TGCGCCAGCAGCCAAGTTACAGGGCCCTACGAGCAGTACTTC.

This clone was recorded once. This chain links TRBV6-6 with TRBJ1-1; 8 bases are a match to TRBD1. Germline V CDR1 and CDR2: MNHNY, SVGAGI (reference sequence). Losses at the gene ends were 5 bases for V and 0 bases for J; bases not matched to a gene: 5. The CDR3 runs 15 residues. CDR3 in DNA: TGTGCCAGCAGTGACAGGGGACCCATGAACACTGAAGCTTTCTTT. It specifies CASSDRGPMNTEAFF.

Written as DNA, the CDR3 is TGTGCCAGCAGCGTGTTGGGACTCGAGAACACTGAAGCTTTCTTT. The encoded protein is CASSVLGLENTEAFF. The rearrangement joins TRBV9 to TRBJ1-1; maybe TRBD1 (5 bases). From germline, CDR1 is SGDLS and CDR2 YYNGEE. V lost 2 bases, J lost 1 base, and 12 bases lay in between. The length of the CDR3 is 15 residues.

The chain joins TRBV5-1 to TRBJ2-1, with D possibly matching TRBD1 (6 bases). The V gene lost 1 base and the J gene lost 2 bases, with 7 bases spanning the gap. This CDR3 spans 14 amino acids. Germline V gene sequence: CDR1 SGHRS, CDR2 YFSETQ. This CDR3 is CASSLTGPYNEQFF. The CDR3 DNA reads TGCGCCAGCAGCTTGACAGGGCCCTACAATGAGCAGTTCTTC.

For this clone: One junction end disagrees with the germline gene, perhaps due to a read error. The rearrangement uses TRBV6-5 and TRBJ2-5, with TRBD1 identical over 11 bases. The germline gives CDR1 MNHEY, CDR2 SVGAGI. This CDR3 region has 11 residues. The CDR3 loop reads CASGTGGIWNF. The CDR3 DNA follows: TGTGCCAGTGGGACAGGGGGGATTTGGAACTTC.

V is TRBV19 and J is TRBJ2-7; D is perhaps TRBD2 (5 bases). Germline lookup yields CDR1 LNHDA and CDR2 SQIVND (reference sequence). This CDR3 is built from 14 residues. V was cut by 6 bases and J by 6 bases, with 18 bases left in between. CDR3 in amino acids: CASSQTPPRGEQYF. CDR3 nucleotide sequence: TGTGCCAGTAGCCAAACGCCCCCCCGGGGCGAGCAGTACTTC.

The chain couples TRBV4-1 to TRBJ1-5; a weak D match, TRBD1 (6 bases). Per germline, CDR1 MGHRA and CDR2 YSYEKL. Between the trimmed V and J ends, which lost 4 bases and 5 bases, there was a span of 18 bases. The CDR3 has 16 residues. The CDR3 nucleotides read TGCGCCAGCAGCCCCAACCCGCAGGGGCCGTATCAGCCCCAGCATTTT. Translated, it gives CASSPNPQGPYQPQHF.

In its sample, this clone was seen once. The chain couples TRBV20-1 to TRBJ1-1; D uncertain. The CDR3 contains 11 residues. Trimming stripped 7 bases from V and 7 bases from J, with 13 bases between. Germline assignment: CDR1 DFQATT and CDR2 SNEGSKA (reference sequence). The CDR3 DNA reads TGCAGTGTTTCAACGAACGGTGAAGCTTTCTTT. Its protein is CSVSTNGEAFF.